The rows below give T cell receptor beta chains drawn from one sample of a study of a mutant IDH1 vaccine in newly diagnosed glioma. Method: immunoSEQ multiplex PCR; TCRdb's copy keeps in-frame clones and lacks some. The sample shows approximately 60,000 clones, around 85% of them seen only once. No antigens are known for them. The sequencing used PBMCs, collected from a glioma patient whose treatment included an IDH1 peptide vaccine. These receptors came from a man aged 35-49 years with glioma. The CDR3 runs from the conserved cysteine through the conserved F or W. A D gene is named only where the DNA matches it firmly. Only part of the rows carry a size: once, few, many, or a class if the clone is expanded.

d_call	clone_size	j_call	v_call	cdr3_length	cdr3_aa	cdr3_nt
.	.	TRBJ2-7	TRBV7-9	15	CASSLLGSGDNEQYF	TGTGCCAGCAGCTTATTAGGTTCGGGGGATAACGAGCAGTACTTC
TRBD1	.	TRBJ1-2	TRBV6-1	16	CASSAYRGSSNYGYTF	TGTGCCAGCAGTGCATACAGGGGCAGCTCTAACTATGGCTACACCTTC
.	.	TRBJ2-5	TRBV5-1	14	CASSEGGLQETQYF	TGCGCCAGCAGTGAGGGAGGCCTTCAAGAGACCCAGTACTTC
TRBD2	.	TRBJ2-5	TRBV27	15	CASRPVGREGETQYF	TGTGCCAGCAGGCCTGTTGGGCGGGAGGGAGAGACCCAGTACTTC
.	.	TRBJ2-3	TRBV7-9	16	CASSPAGSRPTDTQYF	TGTGCCAGCAGCCCTGCCGGGAGTAGACCCACAGATACGCAGTATTTT
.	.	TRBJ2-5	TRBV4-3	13	CASSQETKETQYF	TGCGCCAGCAGCCAAGAGACAAAAGAGACCCAGTACTTC
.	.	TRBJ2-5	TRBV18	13	CAIPTGAGETQYF	TGTGCCATCCCGACCGGGGCCGGGGAGACCCAGTACTTC
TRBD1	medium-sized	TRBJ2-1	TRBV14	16	CASSQDWGQGINEQFF	TGTGCCAGCAGCCAAGATTGGGGACAGGGGATTAATGAGCAGTTCTTC
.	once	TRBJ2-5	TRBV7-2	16	CASTPVIAGQGGTQYF	TGTGCCAGCACCCCGGTTATAGCCGGCCAGGGTGGGACCCAGTACTTC
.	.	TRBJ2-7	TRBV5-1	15	CASSSSPQDAYEQYF	TGCGCCAGCAGCTCGAGCCCCCAGGACGCCTACGAGCAGTACTTC
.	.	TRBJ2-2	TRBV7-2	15	CASSFSKGMAGELFF	TGTGCCAGCAGCTTCTCGAAGGGAATGGCCGGGGAGCTGTTTTTT
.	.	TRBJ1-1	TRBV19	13	CASSMLRVTEAFF	TGTGCCAGTAGTATGTTGAGGGTTACTGAAGCTTTCTTT
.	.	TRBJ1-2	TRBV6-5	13	CASTADPNYGYTF	TGTGCCAGCACGGCAGATCCTAACTATGGCTACACCTTC
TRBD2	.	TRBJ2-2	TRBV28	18	CASSQRTGTSGRGGELFF	TGTGCCAGCAGTCAGCGGACAGGGACTAGCGGAAGAGGCGGGGAGCTGTTTTTT
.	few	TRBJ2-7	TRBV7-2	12	CASSLDLYEQYF	TGTGCCAGCAGCTTAGATCTGTACGAGCAGTACTTC
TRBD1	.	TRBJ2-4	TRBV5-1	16	CASNPGQGRWANIQYF	TGCGCCAGCAACCCGGGACAGGGGCGGTGGGCAAACATTCAGTACTTC
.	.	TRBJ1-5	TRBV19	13	CASSMGSLQPQHF	TGTGCCAGTAGTATGGGGTCATTGCAGCCCCAGCATTTT
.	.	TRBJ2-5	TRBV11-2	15	CASDKGLGGRETQYF	TGTGCCAGCGACAAAGGACTAGGGGGCAGGGAGACCCAGTACTTC
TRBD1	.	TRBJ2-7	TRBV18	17	CASSEGDRGSIAYEQYF	TGTGCCAGCTCAGAGGGGGACAGGGGATCAATTGCCTACGAGCAGTACTTC
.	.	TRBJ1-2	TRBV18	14	CASSPPGRDYGYTF	TGTGCCAGCTCACCACCGGGGAGGGACTATGGCTACACCTTC
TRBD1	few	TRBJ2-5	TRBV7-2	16	CASSPFGTGHRETQYF	TGTGCCAGCAGCCCGTTTGGGACAGGGCATAGAGAGACCCAGTACTTC
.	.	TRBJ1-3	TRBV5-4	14	CASSLDQGSNTIYF	TGTGCCAGCAGCTTGGATCAGGGTAGCAACACCATATATTTT
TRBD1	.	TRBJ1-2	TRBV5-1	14	CASSTGQVEGGYTF	TGCGCCAGCAGTACCGGACAGGTAGAGGGCGGCTACACCTTC
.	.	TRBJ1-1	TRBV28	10	CASSNEGAFF	TGTGCCAGCAGTAATGAAGGGGCTTTCTTT
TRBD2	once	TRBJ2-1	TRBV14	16	CASRDTGGLASHEQFF	TGTGCCAGCAGGGACACAGGAGGACTAGCGAGCCATGAGCAGTTCTTC
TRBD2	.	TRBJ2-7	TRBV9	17	CASSGPGLAGGKYEQYF	TGTGCCAGCAGCGGACCGGGACTAGCGGGAGGGAAGTACGAGCAGTACTTC
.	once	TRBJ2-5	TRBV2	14	CASASQLGGETQYF	TGTGCCAGCGCCTCCCAATTAGGCGGAGAGACCCAGTACTTC
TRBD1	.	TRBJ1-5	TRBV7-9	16	CASSSSGTGHTQPQHF	TGTGCCAGCAGCTCCTCCGGGACAGGCCATACTCAGCCCCAGCATTTT
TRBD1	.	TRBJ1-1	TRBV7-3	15	CASSYGQGGHTEAFF	TGTGCCAGCAGCTACGGACAGGGCGGGCATACTGAAGCTTTCTTT
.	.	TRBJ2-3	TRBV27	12	CASSRGTDTQYF	TGTGCCAGCAGTCGCGGGACAGATACGCAGTATTTT
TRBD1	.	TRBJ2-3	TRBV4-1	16	CASSQRHRGNTDTQYF	TGCGCCAGCAGCCAAAGACACAGGGGGAACACAGATACGCAGTATTTT
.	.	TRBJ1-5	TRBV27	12	CASRGFQGPQHF	TGTGCCAGCCGGGGATTTCAAGGGCCCCAGCATTTT
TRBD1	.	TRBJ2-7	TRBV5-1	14	CASSPSGQIYEQYF	TGCGCCAGCAGCCCATCGGGACAGATATACGAGCAGTACTTC
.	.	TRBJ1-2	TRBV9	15	CASSVGRGRLHGYTF	TGTGCCAGCAGCGTAGGAAGGGGCAGACTCCATGGCTACACCTTC
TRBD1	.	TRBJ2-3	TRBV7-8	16	CASSLAGQGITDTQYF	TGTGCCAGCAGCTTAGCGGGACAGGGCATCACAGATACGCAGTATTTT
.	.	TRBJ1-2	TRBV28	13	CASTSEQGYGYTF	TGTGCCAGCACCTCAGAGCAGGGATATGGCTACACCTTC
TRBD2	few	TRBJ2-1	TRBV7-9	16	CASSPQALAGFGEQFF	TGTGCCAGCAGCCCCCAGGCACTAGCGGGATTTGGTGAGCAGTTCTTC
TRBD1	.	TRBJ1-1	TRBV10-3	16	CAIRGTGGARNTEAFF	TGTGCCATCAGAGGGACAGGGGGCGCCCGGAACACTGAAGCTTTCTTT
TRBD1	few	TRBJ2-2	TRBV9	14	CASSVAGTGGELFF	TGTGCCAGCAGCGTAGCTGGGACAGGGGGGGAGCTGTTTTTT
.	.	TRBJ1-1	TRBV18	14	CASSQIARNTEAFF	TGTGCCAGCTCACAAATAGCCCGGAACACTGAAGCTTTCTTT
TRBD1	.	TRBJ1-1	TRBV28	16	CASSSGQGRANTEAFF	TGTGCCAGCAGTTCGGGACAGGGAAGGGCGAACACTGAAGCTTTCTTT
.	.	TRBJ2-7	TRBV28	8	CASRRAYF	TGTGCCAGCAGGAGGGCGTACTTC
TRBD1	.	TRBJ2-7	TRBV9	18	CASSGHAETGGASYEQYF	TGTGCCAGCAGCGGGCACGCGGAAACAGGGGGCGCGTCCTACGAGCAGTACTTC
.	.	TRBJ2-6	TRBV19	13	CASSIRGANVLTF	TGTGCCAGTAGTATTAGGGGGGCCAACGTCCTGACTTTC
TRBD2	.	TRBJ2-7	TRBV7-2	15	CASSRMMGGSGEQYF	TGTGCCAGCAGTCGAATGATGGGAGGGTCGGGTGAGCAGTACTTC
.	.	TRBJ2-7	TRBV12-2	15	CASRLAVGVFVEQYF	TGTGCAAGTCGCTTAGCGGTTGGGGTTTTCGTCGAGCAGTACTTC
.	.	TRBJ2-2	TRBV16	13	CASSQRNTGELFF	TGTGCCAGCAGTCAAAGAAACACCGGGGAGCTGTTTTTT
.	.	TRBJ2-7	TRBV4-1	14	CASSQAESSYEQYF	TGCGCCAGCAGCCAGGCGGAGAGCTCCTACGAGCAGTACTTC
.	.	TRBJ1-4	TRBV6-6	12	CASSSDGMKLFF	TGTGCCAGCAGTTCGGACGGGATGAAACTGTTTTTT
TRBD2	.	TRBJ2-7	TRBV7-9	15	CASSSGTSGSYEQYF	TGTGCCAGCAGCTCCGGGACTAGCGGCTCCTACGAGCAGTACTTC
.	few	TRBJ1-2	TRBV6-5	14	CASSYSSPGYGYTF	TGTGCCAGCAGTTACTCTTCCCCTGGGTATGGCTACACCTTC